This T cell receptor beta chain was sequenced in a study of T-cell reconstitution after alpha-beta-depleted transplantation in children. CDR1 MDHEN and CDR2 SYDVKM come from the germline V gene. Trimming took 5 bases from V and 2 from J, leaving 10 bases between them. The CDR3 loop spans 13 amino acids. This clonotype was detected ten times or more. As it was prepared, the TCRbeta library received unique molecular identifiers. TCRdb called the PCR reads again in MiXCR, with one record for every CDR3 protein. The sample carries around 190,000 distinct CDR3 sequences, 6.6% recorded once. The rearrangement uses TRBV28 and TRBJ2-7, with a possible D match to TRBD1 (5 bases). This sequence was found in a boy younger than 10 with acute lymphoblastic leukemia, due to receive a stem cell transplant. Sequenced material: PBMCs, taken before TCRalphabeta/CD19-depleted stem cell transplant. The CDR3 protein is CASSSRVTYEQYF. The CDR3 region has the DNA TGTGCCAGCAGTAGCAGGGTCACCTACGAGCAGTACTTC.